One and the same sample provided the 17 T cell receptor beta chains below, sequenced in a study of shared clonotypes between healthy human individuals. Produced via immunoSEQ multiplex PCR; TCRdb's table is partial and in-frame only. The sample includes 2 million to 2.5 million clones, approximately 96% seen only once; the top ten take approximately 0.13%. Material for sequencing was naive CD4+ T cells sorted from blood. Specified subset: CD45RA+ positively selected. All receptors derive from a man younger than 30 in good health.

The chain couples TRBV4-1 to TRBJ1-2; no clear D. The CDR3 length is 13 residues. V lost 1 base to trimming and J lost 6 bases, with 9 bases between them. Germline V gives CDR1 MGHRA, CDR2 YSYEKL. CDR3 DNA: TGCGCCAGCAGCCAAGGGGGATTTGATGGCTACACCTTC. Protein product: CASSQGGFDGYTF.

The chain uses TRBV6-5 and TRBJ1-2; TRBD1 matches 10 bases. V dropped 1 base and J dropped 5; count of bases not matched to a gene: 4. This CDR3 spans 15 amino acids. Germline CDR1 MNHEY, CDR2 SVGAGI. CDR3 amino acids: CASSYWTGGSYGYTF. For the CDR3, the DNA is TGTGCCAGCAGTTACTGGACAGGGGGAAGTTATGGCTACACCTTC.

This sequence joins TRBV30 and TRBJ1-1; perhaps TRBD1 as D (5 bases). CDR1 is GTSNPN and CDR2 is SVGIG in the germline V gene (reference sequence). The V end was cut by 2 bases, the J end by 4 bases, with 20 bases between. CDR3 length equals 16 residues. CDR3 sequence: CAWSRLGLQGSTEAFF. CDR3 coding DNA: TGTGCCTGGAGTCGATTGGGACTTCAGGGCAGCACTGAAGCTTTCTTT.

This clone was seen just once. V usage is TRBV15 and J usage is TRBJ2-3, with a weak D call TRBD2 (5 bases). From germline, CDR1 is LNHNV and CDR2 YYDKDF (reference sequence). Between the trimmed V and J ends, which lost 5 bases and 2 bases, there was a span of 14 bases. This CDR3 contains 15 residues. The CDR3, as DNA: TGTGCCACCAGCCCAGACGGGGATAACACAGATACGCAGTATTTT. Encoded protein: CATSPDGDNTDTQYF.

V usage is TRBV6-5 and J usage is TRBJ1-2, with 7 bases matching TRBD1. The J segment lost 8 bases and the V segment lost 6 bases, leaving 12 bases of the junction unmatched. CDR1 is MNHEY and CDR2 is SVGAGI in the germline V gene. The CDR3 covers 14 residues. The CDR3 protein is CASRAGGQTEGYTF. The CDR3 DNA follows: TGTGCCAGCAGGGCGGGGGGACAGACTGAGGGCTACACCTTC.

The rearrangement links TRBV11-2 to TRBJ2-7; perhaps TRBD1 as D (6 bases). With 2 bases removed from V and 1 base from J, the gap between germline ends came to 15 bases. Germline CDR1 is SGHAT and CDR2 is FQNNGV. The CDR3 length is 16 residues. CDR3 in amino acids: CASSLMSTGFSYEQYF. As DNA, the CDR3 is TGTGCCAGCAGCTTAATGAGTACAGGGTTTTCCTACGAGCAGTACTTC.

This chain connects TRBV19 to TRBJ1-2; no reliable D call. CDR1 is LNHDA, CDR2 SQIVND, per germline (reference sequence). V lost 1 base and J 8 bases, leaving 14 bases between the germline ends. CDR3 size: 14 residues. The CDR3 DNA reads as TGTGCCAGTAGTATAGGGAAAGTTTTTGAAGGCTACACCTTC. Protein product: CASSIGKVFEGYTF.

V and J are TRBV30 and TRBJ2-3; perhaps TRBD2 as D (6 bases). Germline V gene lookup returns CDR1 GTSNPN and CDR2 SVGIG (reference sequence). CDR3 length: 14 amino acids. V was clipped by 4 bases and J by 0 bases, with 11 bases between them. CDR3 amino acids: CAWKLSGSTDTQYF. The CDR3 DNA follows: TGTGCCTGGAAACTCAGCGGGAGCACAGATACGCAGTATTTT.

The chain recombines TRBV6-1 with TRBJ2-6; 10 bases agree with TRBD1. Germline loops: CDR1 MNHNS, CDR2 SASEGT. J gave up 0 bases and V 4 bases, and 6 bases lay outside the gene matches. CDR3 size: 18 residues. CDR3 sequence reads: CASSARGQGTSGANVLTF. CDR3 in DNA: TGTGCCAGCAGTGCCCGGGGACAGGGGACCTCTGGGGCCAACGTCCTGACTTTC.

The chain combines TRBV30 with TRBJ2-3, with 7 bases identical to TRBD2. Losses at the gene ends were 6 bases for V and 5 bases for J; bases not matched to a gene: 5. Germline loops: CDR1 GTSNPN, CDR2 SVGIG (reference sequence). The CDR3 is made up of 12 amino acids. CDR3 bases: TGTGCCTGCGGGGGGAGTGGAGATACGCAGTATTTT. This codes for CACGGSGDTQYF.

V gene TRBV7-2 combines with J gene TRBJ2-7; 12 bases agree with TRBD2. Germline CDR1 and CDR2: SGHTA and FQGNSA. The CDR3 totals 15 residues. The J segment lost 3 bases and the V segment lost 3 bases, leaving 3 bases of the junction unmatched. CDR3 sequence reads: CASSFETSGSYEQYF. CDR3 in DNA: TGTGCCAGCAGCTTCGAGACTAGCGGGAGCTACGAGCAGTACTTC.

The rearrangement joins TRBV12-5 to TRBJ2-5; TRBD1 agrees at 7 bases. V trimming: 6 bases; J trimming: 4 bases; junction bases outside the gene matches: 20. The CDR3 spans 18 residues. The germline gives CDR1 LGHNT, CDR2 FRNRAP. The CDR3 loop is CASGTAHKDSSGGETQYF. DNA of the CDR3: TGTGCTAGTGGGACAGCTCATAAGGACTCCTCAGGGGGAGAGACCCAGTACTTC.

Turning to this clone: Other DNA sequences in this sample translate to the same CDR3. CDR3 protein: CASSSVASGANVLTF. The CDR3, as DNA: TGTGCCAGCAGCTCCGTCGCTTCTGGGGCCAACGTCCTGACTTTC. This chain uses TRBV11-2 with TRBJ2-6; D remains unclear. This CDR3 has 15 residues. The V gene lost 4 bases and the J gene lost 1 base, with 8 bases spanning the gap. CDR1 SGHAT and CDR2 FQNNGV come from the germline V gene.

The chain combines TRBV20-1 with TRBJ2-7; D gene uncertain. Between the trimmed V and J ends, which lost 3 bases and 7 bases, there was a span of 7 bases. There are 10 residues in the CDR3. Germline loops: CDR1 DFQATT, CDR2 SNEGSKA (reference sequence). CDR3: CSASEKEQYF. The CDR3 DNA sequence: TGCAGTGCTAGTGAAAAAGAGCAGTACTTC.

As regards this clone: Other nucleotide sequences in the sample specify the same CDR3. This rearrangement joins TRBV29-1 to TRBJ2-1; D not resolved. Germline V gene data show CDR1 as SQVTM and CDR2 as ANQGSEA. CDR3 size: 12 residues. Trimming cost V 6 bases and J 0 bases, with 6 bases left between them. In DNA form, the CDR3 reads TGCAGCGTGGCCTCCTCCTACAATGAGCAGTTCTTC. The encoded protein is CSVASSYNEQFF.

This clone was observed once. This chain's CDR3 is CAGTPRGTDTQYF. In DNA, the CDR3 is TGTGCCGGCACACCAAGGGGCACAGATACGCAGTATTTT. The genes are TRBV7-9 and TRBJ2-3; D is uncertain. V was pared by 11 bases and J by 1 base, with 13 bases between. Germline V gives CDR1 SEHNR, CDR2 FQNEAQ (reference sequence). The CDR3 spans 13 residues. The whole variable domain, remainder taken from reference TRBV7-9 and TRBJ2-3, is DTGVSQNPRHKITKRGQNVTFRCDPISEHNRLYWYRQTLGQGPEFLTYFQNEAQLEKSRLLSDRFSAERPKGSFSTLEIQRTEQGDSAMYLCAGTPRGTDTQYFGPGTRLTVL.

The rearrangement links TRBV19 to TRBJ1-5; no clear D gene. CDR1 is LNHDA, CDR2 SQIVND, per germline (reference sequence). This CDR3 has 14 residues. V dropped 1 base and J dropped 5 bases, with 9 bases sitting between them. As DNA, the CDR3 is TGTGCCAGTAGTATAGGTCGCTACGATCAGCCCCAGCATTTT. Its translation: CASSIGRYDQPQHF.